This T cell receptor beta chain was sequenced during a study of T-cell reconstitution after alpha-beta-depleted transplantation in children. V was pared by 5 bases and J by 0 bases, with 13 bases of the junction left unmatched. Germline values: CDR1 GTSNPN, CDR2 SVGIG (reference sequence). The CDR3 has 16 amino acids. Overall study findings and caveats: Recipient T cells and thymic progenitors that survived gave rise to the high TCRbeta diversity observed at day 60 in some patients. About two months after transplant, alpha-beta T cells reportedly came from several hundred expanded graft clones. One year post-transplant, T-cell counts and diversity were largely derived from T cells produced anew.

This clonotype was picked up a small number of times. Its antigen is as yet unknown. Preparation of the TCRbeta library involved a method that used unique molecular identifiers. Each CDR3 protein gets one entry after TCRdb re-called the PCR reads with MiXCR. The sample lists a few hundred thousand distinct CDR3 sequences, roughly 17% occurring once. The source of this sequence is a boy in the first two years of life who had a stem cell transplant for Wiskott-Aldrich syndrome, so the T cells may come from the graft donor. V and J are TRBV30 and TRBJ2-7; 7 positions match TRBD1. This specimen was PBMCs, mostly from graft donor cells, taken 360 days after TCRalphabeta/CD19-depleted stem cell transplant. The CDR3 sequence is CAWQKKGTVFSYEQYF. The CDR3 nucleotides are TGTGCCTGGCAAAAGAAGGGGACAGTCTTCTCCTACGAGCAGTACTTC.